This entry concerns a single T cell receptor (beta chain). Through a sample-barcoded 5' primer and a J-beta primer mix, a second PCR was run for about 6 to 11 cycles. TCRdb reprocessed the 5' RACE reads via MiXCR and lists one record per CDR3 protein. The table has some 900,000 distinct CDR3 sequences, roughly 43% seen once. Germline CDR1 is MGHRA and CDR2 is YSYEKL. This CDR3 region has 13 residues. The data were taken from a study of blood T cells in healthy people across ages. This TCR was sampled from a man younger than 40 in good health. This chain uses TRBV4-1 with TRBJ2-7, with a possible D match to TRBD1 (6 bases). Matching the DNA end better, TRBJ2-5 makes the J call doubtful. The specimen sequenced was blood. The DNA for the CDR3 is TGCGCCAGCAGCCAATTGGACAGCCCGACCCAGTACTTC. Residues: CASSQLDSPTQYF.